This is a list of T cell receptor beta chains from one sample in a study of blood T cell repertoires in COVID-19. Clones were sequenced by immunoSEQ multiplex PCR, and TCRdb holds only the in-frame ones, with some missing. This sample has over 85,000 clones, with roughly 81% found just once. Sequencing was carried out using peripheral blood. The receptors come from a man aged 40-50 years with active or convalescent COVID-19. Both conserved end residues are part of each CDR3. D genes are given only for firm matches. Not every row has a clone size; where given, it reads once, few, many or a size class.

J gene | D gene | clone size | V gene | CDR3 DNA | CDR3 protein
TRBJ2-3 | - | - | TRBV6-5 | TGTGCCAGCAGCCGGTCCCCTAGCACAGATACGCAGTATTTT | CASSRSPSTDTQYF
TRBJ2-1 | TRBD2 | - | TRBV7-2 | TGTGCCAGCAGCTCGTCGGGGGGGCCCAATGAGCAGTTCTTC | CASSSSGGPNEQFF
TRBJ2-7 | - | - | TRBV7-2 | TGTGCCAGCAGCTTAGCGGCGATTGGGGGCGCGAGGGGAGAGCAGTACTTC | CASSLAAIGGARGEQYF
TRBJ2-5 | TRBD1 | few | TRBV27 | TGTGCCAGCAGTTTTCGACAGGGGGAGACCCAGTACTTC | CASSFRQGETQYF
TRBJ1-5 | - | - | TRBV5-4 | TGTGCCAGCAGCCAGGGGAGAGATCAGCCCCAGCATTTT | CASSQGRDQPQHF
TRBJ2-3 | - | - | TRBV19 | TGTGCCAGTACCCAGATGGGCACAGATACGCAGTATTTT | CASTQMGTDTQYF
TRBJ1-4 | - | - | TRBV19 | TGTGCCAGTACCGGAAACGGGCGGGGATTAGGAAATGAAAAACTGTTTTTT | CASTGNGRGLGNEKLFF
TRBJ1-1 | - | few | TRBV6-1 | TGTGCCAGCAGTGAATTGGGGGGGACTGAAGCTTTCTTT | CASSELGGTEAFF
TRBJ2-7 | TRBD2 | many | TRBV7-8 | TGTGCCAGCAGCTTAGAGGCGGGACTAGCGGGGTACGAGCAGTACTTC | CASSLEAGLAGYEQYF
TRBJ1-1 | - | - | TRBV7-2 | TGTGCCAGCAGCTCCCAGGGGATGAACACTGAAGCTTTCTTT | CASSSQGMNTEAFF
TRBJ1-3 | - | - | TRBV6-1 | TGTGCCAGCAGTGAGAGCAGCGGAAGCTCTGGAAACACCATATATTTT | CASSESSGSSGNTIYF
TRBJ2-5 | - | - | TRBV7-7 | TGTGCTAGCAGCTTCTCACCCACCGGGGAGACCCAGTACTTC | CASSFSPTGETQYF
TRBJ2-7 | TRBD2 | - | TRBV6-6 | TGTGCCAGCAGCAGGGGACTAGCCTACGAGCAGTACTTC | CASSRGLAYEQYF
TRBJ1-3 | TRBD1 | - | TRBV2 | TGTGCCAGCAGTAACACCGGGACAGGGCTAGTAGGAAACACCATATATTTT | CASSNTGTGLVGNTIYF
TRBJ2-2 | TRBD2 | - | TRBV7-9 | TGTGCCAGCAGCCTTCTTCCCGACTTGGCGGGGGGGCGTGTCGGGGAGCTGTTTTTT | CASSLLPDLAGGRVGELFF
TRBJ2-7 | TRBD2 | - | TRBV9 | TGTGCCAGCAGCCCTCGGGGGGGGGCCTACGAGCAGTACTTC | CASSPRGGAYEQYF
TRBJ2-2 | TRBD2 | - | TRBV7-3 | TGTGCCAGCAGCTTAAGGCCAGCGGGGGACTCTCGTTTCACCGGGGAGCTGTTTTTT | CASSLRPAGDSRFTGELFF
TRBJ1-3 | - | few | TRBV6-5 | TGTGCCAGCAGTTCCAGATTCACCATGAGGGGAAACACCATATATTTT | CASSSRFTMRGNTIYF